This TCR beta chain derives from a study of brain metastases from non-small cell lung cancer. The assay was immunoSEQ multiplex PCR, and TCRdb's table has in-frame clones only and misses some. The sample records more than 7,500 clones, roughly 80% being singletons. Trimming removed 4 bases from V and 8 bases from J; junction bases left unmatched: 6. CDR3 length: 15 amino acids. Germline V gives CDR1 MNHEY, CDR2 SMNVEV (reference sequence). Sequences were obtained from primary lung tumor tissue. The chain joins TRBV27 to TRBJ1-6; 9 bases align to TRBD1. The origin of this receptor is a donor aged 40 or over with non-small cell lung cancer. The CDR3 nucleotides are TGTGCCAGCAGTTCCTGGGACAGGGAATATTCACCCCTCCACTTT. It encodes CASSSWDREYSPLHF.